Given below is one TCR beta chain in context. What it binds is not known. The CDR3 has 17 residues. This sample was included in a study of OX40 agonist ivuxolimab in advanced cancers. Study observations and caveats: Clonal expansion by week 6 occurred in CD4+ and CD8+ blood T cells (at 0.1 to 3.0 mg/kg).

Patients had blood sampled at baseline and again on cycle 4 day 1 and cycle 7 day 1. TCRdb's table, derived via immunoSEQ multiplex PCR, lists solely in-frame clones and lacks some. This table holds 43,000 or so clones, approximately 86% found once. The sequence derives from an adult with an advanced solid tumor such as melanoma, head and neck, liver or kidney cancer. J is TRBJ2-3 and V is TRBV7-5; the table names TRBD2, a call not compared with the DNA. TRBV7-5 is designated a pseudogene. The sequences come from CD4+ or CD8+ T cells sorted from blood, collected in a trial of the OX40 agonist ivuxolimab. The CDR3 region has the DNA TGTGTCAGAAGCTTCCGGACTAGCGGGAGGAGGACAGATACGCAGTATTTT. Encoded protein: CVRSFRTSGRRTDTQYF.